This T cell receptor beta chain emerged from a study of response to subunit inactivated influenza vaccine. Study conclusions and caveats: Few new T cells, the authors suggested, are recruited by each seasonal influenza vaccination.

Each CDR3 protein gets one entry after TCRdb re-called the RT-PCR reads with MiXCR. The sample consists of about 190,000 distinct CDR3 sequences, roughly an eighth of them appearing once. This clonotype was detected only a few times. Its antigen is not identified. This receptor was obtained from a man aged 45-65 years who received an inactivated influenza vaccine. The sequencing here drew on CD8+ T cells sorted from PBMCs, taken about 5 days after vaccination.

CDR3 sequence reads: CATAIGWNTEAFF. CDR3 DNA: TGTGCCACAGCGATCGGGTGGAACACTGAAGCTTTCTTT. The chain combines TRBV6-2 or TRBV6-3 with TRBJ1-1; no definite D call. The CDR3 has 13 amino acids. V shed 10 bases and J shed 1 base, with 13 bases lying between them. The germline gives CDR1 MNHEY, CDR2 SVGEGT.